The 2 T cell receptor beta chains in this list originate from one sample, sequenced in a study of Ad26.COV2.S vaccination and SARS-CoV-2 variants. The data were produced by immunoSEQ multiplex PCR, yet TCRdb's version contains in-frame clones alone and is incomplete. The data show about 350,000 clones, around 89% seen once. Specified treatment: some 19 received Ad26.COV2.S at low or high dose, single or two shots; 5 received placebo; per-sample allocation not given. Material that was analyzed had been drawn on day 63 after the first vaccine or placebo injection. The material was peripheral blood, obtained in a trial of Ad26.COV2.S vaccine versus placebo. Receptor source: a person between 18 and 65 years old who received the Ad26.COV2.S COVID-19 vaccine or a placebo.

This chain connects TRBV30 to TRBJ1-5; 7 nucleotides match TRBD1. The germline CDR1 and CDR2 sequences are GTSNPN and SVGIG (reference sequence). V shed 2 bases and J 0 bases; nucleotides not matched to a gene: 4. The CDR3 covers 15 residues. The CDR3 DNA reads TGTGCCTGGAGTCTTTCAGGGGGTAGCAATCAGCCCCAGCATTTT. It is translated as CAWSLSGGSNQPQHF.

This clone is a singleton in its sample. The V call is TRBV30, the J call TRBJ2-3; TRBD2 matches at 7 bases. Losses at the gene ends were 5 bases for V and 4 bases for J; bases not matched to a gene: 6. The germline CDR1 and CDR2 sequences are GTSNPN and SVGIG (reference sequence). The CDR3 runs to 13 residues. The DNA for the CDR3 is TGTGCCTGGTCGCGAGCGGGGTCAGATACGCAGTATTTT. Translated: CAWSRAGSDTQYF.